These 23 T cell receptor beta chains were all obtained from the same sample, sequenced in a study of vaccination effects on CD4 cells after COVID-19. Viral peptide pools were used in the ViraFEST assay to expand antigen-specific CD4+ T cells, and sequencing came afterward. Culture lasted about 10 days before CD4+ T cell isolation. The vaccine given was either BNT162b2 or mRNA-1273, in two doses. Sequencing used immunoSEQ multiplex PCR; TCRdb keeps in-frame clones, though not all of them. This table has about 72,000 clones, approximately 81% appearing once. These receptors have no known antigen. The specimen comprised CD4+ T cells from PBMCs cultured with HCoV-229E spike peptides, sampled after COVID-19 vaccination. Receptors were obtained from a human donor who received a COVID-19 vaccine.

The chain has TRBV18 and TRBJ1-2; tentative D call: TRBD1 (5 bases). Germline CDR1 is KGHSH and CDR2 is LQKENI. The CDR3 is 13 amino acids. V lost 6 bases, J lost 7 bases, and 15 bases lay in between. The CDR3 spells CASSTGGAGGYTF. CDR3 sequence (DNA): TGTGCCAGCTCCACGGGAGGGGCAGGTGGCTACACCTTC.

V is TRBV10-3 and J is TRBJ1-1; D is unresolved. The CDR3 contains 12 residues. Trimming stripped 3 bases from V and 5 bases from J, with 7 bases between. Per germline, CDR1 ENHRY and CDR2 SYGVKD. DNA of the CDR3: TGTGCCATCAGTGATCGGGTTACTGAAGCTTTCTTT. Translation gives CAISDRVTEAFF.

This chain links TRBV4-1 with TRBJ2-5; D might be TRBD1 (6 bases). Trimming shortened V by 6 bases and J by 5 bases, and 7 bases separated the two germline ends. The CDR3 has 11 residues. Germline values: CDR1 MGHRA, CDR2 YSYEKL. The CDR3 is CASSRGETQYF. CDR3 in DNA: TGCGCCAGCAGTAGGGGGGAGACCCAGTACTTC.

V is TRBV6-1 and J is TRBJ2-5; 12 bases match TRBD1. V shed 1 base and J 5 bases; nucleotides not matched to a gene: 5. The CDR3 is 16 residues long. Germline CDR1 and CDR2: MNHNS and SASEGT. The CDR3 spells CASSEVGTGGWETQYF. CDR3 sequence (DNA): TGTGCCAGCAGTGAAGTTGGGACAGGGGGCTGGGAGACCCAGTACTTC.

This clone was counted a few times. The chain recombines TRBV19 with TRBJ2-2; D not resolved. The CDR3 has 21 residues. V was trimmed by 6 bases and J by 2 bases, leaving 31 bases between them. In germline, CDR1 is LNHDA, CDR2 SQIVND (reference sequence). CDR3 protein: CASRYLSTNVRPFVNTGELFF. The CDR3 DNA sequence: TGTGCCAGTAGATACCTCTCTACCAACGTGAGGCCGTTCGTTAACACCGGGGAGCTGTTTTTT.

This clone showed up just a few times. This chain joins TRBV19 and TRBJ1-2, with D uncertain. Trimming pared 5 bases from V and 8 bases from J, leaving 18 bases between. Germline CDR1 and CDR2: LNHDA and SQIVND (reference sequence). The CDR3 loop spans 14 amino acids. CDR3 nucleotides: TGTGCCAGTAGTCCCGGGCTGGACGGTTGGGGCTACACCTTC. It codes for CASSPGLDGWGYTF.

V is TRBV5-1 and J is TRBJ1-4; the match to TRBD1 covers 8 bases. V shed 3 bases, J shed 6 bases, and the junction held 7 bases outside the gene matches. Germline values: CDR1 SGHRS, CDR2 YFSETQ. This CDR3 has 15 residues. CDR3: CASSSLQGADEKLFF. The DNA for the CDR3 is TGCGCCAGCAGCTCTCTTCAGGGGGCGGATGAAAAACTGTTTTTT.

V gene TRBV24-1 combines with J gene TRBJ1-1; maybe TRBD1 (6 bases). V lost 2 bases, J lost 11 bases, and 14 bases lay in between. CDR1 and CDR2 from the germline V gene are KGHDR and SFDVKD. The CDR3 is 13 residues long. The CDR3 DNA is TGTGCCACCAGTGATTCGTTGGGGGCGGGGGCTTTCTTT. The encoded protein is CATSDSLGAGAFF.

The chain combines TRBV6-2 or TRBV6-3 with TRBJ2-7; D tentatively reads TRBD1 or TRBD2 (5 bases each). Germline lookup yields CDR1 MNHEY and CDR2 SVGEGT. The V gene lost 2 bases and the J gene lost 2 bases, with 10 bases spanning the gap. This CDR3 region has 14 residues. In nucleotides, the CDR3 is TGTGCCAGCAGTTACCGGGACGGTACCTACGAGCAGTACGTC. Amino acid sequence: CASSYRDGTYEQYV.

This chain uses TRBV6-5 with TRBJ1-3; D is unresolved. Trimming took off 6 bases at V and 7 bases at J, with 16 bases between the two ends. From germline, CDR1 is MNHEY and CDR2 SVGAGI. The CDR3 sequence is 14 residues long. CDR3 loop: CASRETGRRNTIYF. The CDR3 DNA reads as TGTGCCAGCAGAGAGACGGGAAGACGCAACACCATATATTTT.

The chain joins TRBV7-8 to TRBJ2-5; D remains ambiguous. The V gene lost 6 bases and the J gene lost 1 base, with 9 bases spanning the gap. The CDR3 length is 13 residues. Germline V gives CDR1 SGHVS, CDR2 FQNEAQ. The CDR3 region has the DNA TGTGCCAGCAGGAAAATACGCCAAGAGACCCAGTACTTC. The encoded protein is CASRKIRQETQYF.

The chain combines TRBV24-1 with TRBJ1-4, with D possibly matching TRBD1 (6 bases). V was pared by 4 bases and J by 5 bases, with 10 bases between. CDR1 and CDR2 (germline): KGHDR, SFDVKD. The CDR3 extends over 14 amino acids. This CDR3 is CATSDGGQNEKLFF. For the CDR3, the DNA is TGTGCCACCAGTGACGGAGGACAGAATGAAAAACTGTTTTTT.

This chain joins TRBV18 and TRBJ2-7; D might be TRBD1 or TRBD2, each matching 5 bases. CDR1 and CDR2 (germline): KGHSH, LQKENI. The CDR3 has 14 amino acids. V lost 2 bases to trimming and J lost 3 bases, with 11 bases between them. CDR3 in DNA: TGTGCCAGCTCACCAGGCCGGGGCAGCTACGAGCAGTACGTC. It codes for CASSPGRGSYEQYV.

The rearrangement uses TRBV30 and TRBJ2-3, with D perhaps matching TRBD1 (6 bases). CDR1 and CDR2 (germline): GTSNPN, SVGIG (reference sequence). Trimming stripped 3 bases from V and 6 bases from J, with 16 bases between. There are 14 residues in the CDR3. The CDR3 DNA follows: TGTGCCTGGAGGAGGGGGATAAGATCCGATACGCAGTATTTT. This gives the protein CAWRRGIRSDTQYF.

The rearrangement uses TRBV5-1 and TRBJ2-5, with 7 bases that match TRBD1. The CDR3 is made up of 12 amino acids. With 4 bases clipped from V and 5 bases from J, the junction kept 2 bases outside the gene matches. CDR1 is SGHRS and CDR2 is YFSETQ in the germline V gene. CDR3 amino acids: CASSQTGETQYF. The CDR3 bases are TGCGCCAGCAGCCAGACAGGGGAGACCCAGTACTTC.

The chain employs TRBV19 and TRBJ2-1, with unresolved D. Germline V gene lookup returns CDR1 LNHDA and CDR2 SQIVND (reference sequence). The V end lost 7 bases, the J end lost 0 bases, and 13 bases lay between the germline ends. CDR3 length: 15 residues. CDR3 region: CASNNGLNSYNEQFF. The CDR3 bases are TGTGCCAGTAACAACGGCCTTAACTCCTACAATGAGCAGTTCTTC. The full variable domain, in which reference TRBV19 and TRBJ2-1 provide the parts outside the CDR3, is DGGITQSPKYLFRKEGQNVTLSCEQNLNHDAMYWYRQDPGQGLRLIYYSQIVNDFQKGDIAEGYSVSREKKESFPLTVTSAQKNPTAFYLCASNNGLNSYNEQFFGPGTRLTVL.

The chain couples TRBV10-1 to TRBJ1-5; no clear D gene. CDR3 size: 13 residues. The germline gives CDR1 WNHNN, CDR2 SYGVQD (reference sequence). Trimming pared 9 bases from V and 3 bases from J, leaving 12 bases between. CDR3 DNA: TGCGCCAGTCAACAGAGTATCAATCAGCCCCAGCATTTT. Protein product: CASQQSINQPQHF.

This clone was detected once. The CDR3 DNA follows: TGTGCCAGCAGTGAGCAATACAATGAGCAGTTCTTC. This translates into CASSEQYNEQFF. J is TRBJ2-1 and V is TRBV2; D gene ambiguous. V lost 3 bases, J lost 4 bases, and 4 bases lay in between. The germline gives CDR1 SNHLY, CDR2 FYNNEI. The CDR3 spans 12 residues.

This chain joins TRBV30 and TRBJ1-1; 11 positions match TRBD1. This CDR3 spans 16 amino acids. Losses at the gene ends were 2 bases for V and 6 bases for J; bases not matched to a gene: 11. From germline, CDR1 is GTSNPN and CDR2 SVGIG (reference sequence). This CDR3 is CAWSMGQGVLAPEAFF. The CDR3 region has the DNA TGTGCCTGGAGTATGGGACAGGGGGTCCTAGCCCCTGAAGCTTTCTTT.

This clone was seen only once. The chain carries TRBV11-2 and TRBJ2-7; the D gene is possibly TRBD2 (6 bases). The CDR3 is 14 residues long. The germline CDR1 and CDR2 sequences are SGHAT and FQNNGV. Trimming took off 1 base at V and 6 bases at J, with 13 bases between the two ends. The CDR3 loop reads CASSLGWGVGEQYV. In DNA, the CDR3 is TGTGCCAGCAGCTTAGGATGGGGGGTCGGCGAGCAGTACGTC.

The rearrangement links TRBV20-1 to TRBJ1-4, with 8 bases fitting TRBD1. The CDR3 extends over 15 amino acids. V shed 3 bases and J 5 bases; nucleotides not matched to a gene: 8. Germline V gene data show CDR1 as DFQATT and CDR2 as SNEGSKA (reference sequence). The CDR3 region is CSASQQGGRNEKLFF. CDR3 nucleotides: TGCAGTGCTAGTCAACAGGGGGGAAGGAATGAAAAACTGTTTTTT.

This CDR3 is CASRGTAGETQYF. For the CDR3, the DNA is TGTGCCAGCAGAGGGACAGCGGGAGAGACCCAGTACTTC. The chain links TRBV7-9 to TRBJ2-5; TRBD1 might be the D (7 bases). The germline V and J ends were trimmed by 6 bases and 4 bases, with 12 bases remaining between them. The germline V gene encodes CDR1 SEHNR and CDR2 FQNEAQ (reference sequence). The CDR3 runs to 13 residues.

This clone appeared once. This sequence joins TRBV5-1 and TRBJ1-1; D unresolved. Germline V gene sequence: CDR1 SGHRS, CDR2 YFSETQ. This CDR3 contains 15 residues. V gave up 3 bases and J gave up 0 bases, with 12 bases separating them. The CDR3 protein is CASSYLTSMNTEAFF. The CDR3 DNA reads TGCGCCAGCAGCTATTTAACGTCCATGAACACTGAAGCTTTCTTT.